These T cell receptor beta chains were read from a single sample in a study of cytomegalovirus exposure and HLA in healthy donors. This table comes from immunoSEQ multiplex PCR, and its TCRdb copy is limited to in-frame clones, with some not included. The sample lists about 170,000 clones, around 80% seen once, with about 1.4% in the top ten. Sequenced material: PBMCs. These TCRs come from a woman aged 30 to 39 in good health and CMV-seropositive. Both conserved end residues are part of each CDR3. D genes are given only for firm matches. The listing skips clone size in some rows; elsewhere it reads once, few, many or a size class.

CDR3,DNA,V,D,J,size,length
CASGLVGLAGGPGELFF,TGTGCTAGTGGTTTGGTAGGACTAGCGGGAGGTCCCGGGGAGCTGTTTTTT,TRBV12-5,TRBD2,TRBJ2-2,NA,17
CSTRTGVVTF,TGCAGCACTCGGACAGGGGTAGTCACCTTC,TRBV29-1,TRBD1,TRBJ1-2,NA,10
CASSYTTGTSGVPHHYEQYF,TGTGCCAGCAGTTACACTACCGGGACTAGCGGGGTCCCCCACCACTACGAGCAGTACTTC,TRBV28,TRBD2,TRBJ2-7,NA,20
CASSPGLVAEQFF,TGTGCCAGCAGCCCCGGACTAGTTGCTGAGCAGTTCTTC,TRBV7-6,TRBD2,TRBJ2-1,NA,13
CASSPVEGLAKNIQYF,TGCGCCAGCAGCCCGGTGGAGGGATTAGCCAAAAACATTCAGTACTTC,TRBV5-1,NA,TRBJ2-4,NA,16
CAWSVSGPYEQYF,TGTGCCTGGAGCGTTAGCGGGCCCTACGAGCAGTACTTC,TRBV30,TRBD2,TRBJ2-7,NA,13
CASSVDAGGPYEQYF,TGTGCCAGCAGCGTAGACGCGGGAGGGCCCTACGAGCAGTACTTC,TRBV9,TRBD2,TRBJ2-7,NA,15
CASTEGREFSADTQYF,TGTGCCAGCACCGAGGGGCGGGAGTTTTCAGCAGATACGCAGTATTTT,TRBV28,TRBD2,TRBJ2-3,NA,16
CASSLQGSDEQYF,TGTGCCAGCAGCTTACAGGGATCTGACGAGCAGTACTTC,TRBV7-6,NA,TRBJ2-7,NA,13
CASSLAAGGANTGELFF,TGTGCCAGCAGCTTAGCGGCAGGGGGCGCAAACACCGGGGAGCTGTTTTTT,TRBV7-7,TRBD1,TRBJ2-2,NA,17
CASSSGTDQNEAFF,TGCGCCAGCAGCTCGGGGACAGACCAAAATGAAGCTTTCTTT,TRBV5-1,TRBD1,TRBJ1-1,NA,14
CASSSGTGSGNTIYF,TGTGCCAGCAGCTCCGGGACAGGCTCTGGAAACACCATATATTTT,TRBV11-2,TRBD1,TRBJ1-3,NA,15
CASSWTSGAPYEQYF,TGTGCCAGCAGTTGGACTAGCGGAGCCCCCTACGAGCAGTACTTC,TRBV27,TRBD2,TRBJ2-7,NA,15
CASLRDFSGPQHF,TGTGCCAGCCTCCGGGACTTCTCCGGGCCCCAGCATTTT,TRBV2,NA,TRBJ1-5,NA,13
CASSFVRGGLRLDIQYF,TGTGCCAGCAGTTTTGTCCGTGGGGGACTAAGGTTGGACATTCAGTACTTC,TRBV28,TRBD2,TRBJ2-4,NA,17
CASRDPKGYEQYF,TGTGCCAGCAGGGATCCCAAGGGGTACGAGCAGTACTTC,TRBV6-1,NA,TRBJ2-7,NA,13
CASSSPDREDNQPQHF,TGTGCCAGCAGTTCCCCGGACAGGGAAGATAACCAGCCCCAGCATTTT,TRBV28,TRBD1,TRBJ1-5,NA,16
CASRDRGRGSGANVLTF,TGTGCCAGTAGGGACAGGGGAAGGGGCTCTGGGGCCAACGTCCTGACTTTC,TRBV19,TRBD1,TRBJ2-6,NA,17
CASSGTSGMGEQFF,TGTGCCAGCAGCGGTACTAGCGGGATGGGGGAGCAGTTCTTC,TRBV9,TRBD2,TRBJ2-1,NA,14
CASSLMGQHYEQYF,TGTGCCAGCAGTTTAATGGGACAGCACTACGAGCAGTACTTC,TRBV27,TRBD1,TRBJ2-7,NA,14
CASQRESEQYF,TGTGCCAGTCAGCGGGAGAGTGAGCAGTACTTC,TRBV6-5,TRBD2,TRBJ2-7,NA,11
CASRVGQGIPEAFF,TGTGCCAGCAGGGTCGGACAGGGGATTCCTGAAGCTTTCTTT,TRBV6-5,TRBD1,TRBJ1-1,NA,14
CASSLAGGPNEQFF,TGTGCCAGTAGTTTGGCGGGAGGACCCAATGAGCAGTTCTTC,TRBV19,TRBD2,TRBJ2-1,NA,14
CASSILPQGSQPQHF,TGTGCCAGTAGTATACTTCCCCAGGGTAGTCAGCCCCAGCATTTT,TRBV19,NA,TRBJ1-5,NA,15
CASSDGRASYNEQFF,TGTGCCAGCAGTGACGGGAGGGCCTCCTACAATGAGCAGTTCTTC,TRBV27,TRBD2,TRBJ2-1,NA,15
CAWSTGVANEKLFF,TGTGCCTGGTCCACAGGGGTCGCTAATGAAAAACTGTTTTTT,TRBV30,TRBD1,TRBJ1-4,once,14
CASSSGTRAGSEQFF,TGTGCCAGCTCCTCCGGGACTAGGGCAGGAAGTGAGCAGTTCTTC,TRBV27,TRBD2,TRBJ2-1,few,15
CASSFYRAEQFF,TGTGCCAGCAGCTTTTATCGAGCGGAGCAGTTCTTC,TRBV11-1,NA,TRBJ2-1,NA,12
CASSLGGDFTDTQYF,TGCGCCAGCAGCTTGGGGGGAGACTTCACAGATACGCAGTATTTT,TRBV5-1,NA,TRBJ2-3,NA,15
CASKGTAAGFRNQPQHF,TGTGCCAGCAAAGGGACAGCTGCCGGCTTTAGGAATCAGCCCCAGCATTTT,TRBV2,TRBD1,TRBJ1-5,NA,17
CASSGPPGNNEQYF,TGTGCCAGTAGTGGCCCCCCGGGAAACAACGAGCAGTACTTC,TRBV19,NA,TRBJ2-7,NA,14
CASSYSNRGTDIQYF,TGTGCCAGCAGTTACTCGAACAGGGGAACCGACATTCAGTACTTC,TRBV6-5,TRBD1,TRBJ2-4,NA,15
CASSLAYRGANYGYTF,TGTGCCAGCAGCTTAGCCTACAGGGGGGCGAACTATGGCTACACCTTC,TRBV7-9,TRBD1,TRBJ1-2,NA,16
CASSRETSGTSTDTQYF,TGTGCCAGCAGCCGAGAGACTAGCGGGACAAGCACAGATACGCAGTATTTT,TRBV7-7,TRBD2,TRBJ2-3,NA,17
CASSSGLAGVTGELFF,TGCGCCAGCAGCTCCGGACTAGCGGGAGTTACCGGGGAGCTGTTTTTT,TRBV5-1,TRBD2,TRBJ2-2,NA,16
CASRGAGNTIYF,TGTGCCAGCAGGGGAGCTGGAAACACCATATATTTT,TRBV2,NA,TRBJ1-3,NA,12
CASSSPSTETQYF,TGTGCCAGTAGTAGTCCTAGCACGGAGACCCAGTACTTC,TRBV19,NA,TRBJ2-5,NA,13
CASSLGSSGTYEQYF,TGCGCCAGCAGCTTGGGAAGTAGCGGGACCTACGAGCAGTACTTC,TRBV5-1,TRBD2,TRBJ2-7,NA,15
CASSPLRTPTNEQFF,TGTGCCAGCAGCCCACTAAGGACTCCTACCAATGAGCAGTTCTTC,TRBV11-3,NA,TRBJ2-1,NA,15
CASIHSGTGPYEQYF,TGTGCCAGCATTCATAGCGGGACTGGCCCCTACGAGCAGTACTTC,TRBV28,TRBD2,TRBJ2-7,NA,15
CASSDGQDYGYTF,TGTGCCAGCAGTGACGGACAGGACTATGGCTACACCTTC,TRBV27,TRBD1,TRBJ1-2,NA,13
CASSPDRDNWYEQYF,TGTGCCAGCAGCCCCGACAGGGATAATTGGTACGAGCAGTACTTC,TRBV28,TRBD1,TRBJ2-7,NA,15
CASSFGGIQETQYF,TGTGCCAGCAGCTTCGGAGGGATCCAAGAGACCCAGTACTTC,TRBV7-3,NA,TRBJ2-5,NA,14
CASSLWGDRRADGGYTF,TGTGCCAGCAGTTTGTGGGGGGACAGGAGGGCAGATGGGGGCTACACCTTC,TRBV27,TRBD1,TRBJ1-2,NA,17
CASSPDRGPYEQYF,TGTGCCAGCAGCCCGGACAGGGGACCCTACGAGCAGTACTTC,TRBV5-4,TRBD1,TRBJ2-7,few,14
CASSPLGGRGGTAKNIQYF,TGTGCCAGCAGCCCCCTGGGGGGTAGGGGGGGAACAGCCAAAAACATTCAGTACTTC,TRBV5-8,NA,TRBJ2-4,NA,19
CASSPSRTSGSYEQYF,TGTGCCAGTAGTCCTTCCAGGACTAGCGGCTCCTACGAGCAGTACTTC,TRBV19,TRBD2,TRBJ2-7,few,16
CASGLVLAGGPRWSGELFF,TGTGCTAGTGGTTTGGTACTAGCGGGAGGGCCGCGTTGGTCCGGGGAGCTGTTTTTT,TRBV12-5,TRBD2,TRBJ2-2,NA,19
CASSSYSNQPQHF,TGTGCCAGCAGTTCCTATAGCAATCAGCCCCAGCATTTT,TRBV6-1,NA,TRBJ1-5,NA,13
CASSQDVGGHQPQHF,TGCGCCAGCAGCCAAGATGTCGGAGGGCATCAGCCCCAGCATTTT,TRBV4-3,NA,TRBJ1-5,NA,15
CASSSWPGTKNIQYF,TGTGCCAGCAGTTCCTGGCCAGGGACCAAAAACATTCAGTACTTC,TRBV27,NA,TRBJ2-4,NA,15
CASSLDRGQSYGYTF,TGTGCCAGCAGCTTAGACCGGGGACAATCTTATGGCTACACCTTC,TRBV7-2,NA,TRBJ1-2,NA,15
CASSLGRGPGGYTF,TGTGCCAGCAGCTTGGGCAGGGGGCCCGGTGGCTACACCTTC,TRBV11-3,TRBD1,TRBJ1-2,NA,14
CASSKEGTGCPGELFF,TGTGCCAGCAGCAAAGAAGGGACAGGGTGTCCCGGGGAGCTGTTTTTT,TRBV21-1,NA,TRBJ2-2,NA,16
CASSSPSGAPYEQYF,TGCGCCAGCAGTTCTCCTAGCGGGGCACCCTACGAGCAGTACTTC,TRBV5-1,TRBD2,TRBJ2-7,NA,15
CASSYRGNEQFF,TGTGCCAGCAGTTACAGGGGCAATGAGCAGTTCTTC,TRBV6-5,NA,TRBJ2-1,few,12
CSAEAETQYF,TGCAGTGCCGAGGCAGAGACCCAGTACTTC,TRBV20-1,NA,TRBJ2-5,few,10
CASSYTGYTYEQYF,TGTGCCAGCAGTTACACAGGGTACACCTACGAGCAGTACTTC,TRBV6-5,NA,TRBJ2-7,NA,14
CASTTPGNTEAFF,TGTGCCAGCACCACCCCCGGGAACACTGAAGCTTTCTTT,TRBV28,NA,TRBJ1-1,NA,13